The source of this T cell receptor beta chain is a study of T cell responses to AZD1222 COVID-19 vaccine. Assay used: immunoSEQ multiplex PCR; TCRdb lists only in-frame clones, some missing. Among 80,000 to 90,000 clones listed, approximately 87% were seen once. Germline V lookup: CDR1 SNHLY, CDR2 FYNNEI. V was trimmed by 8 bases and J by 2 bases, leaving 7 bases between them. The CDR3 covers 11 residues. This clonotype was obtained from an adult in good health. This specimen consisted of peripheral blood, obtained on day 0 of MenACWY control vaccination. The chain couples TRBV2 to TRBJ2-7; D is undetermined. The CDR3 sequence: CASGIAYEQYF. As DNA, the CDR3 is TGTGCCAGCGGGATTGCCTACGAGCAGTACTTC.